What follows is one T cell receptor (beta chain) and its context. Its antigen is not known. The record originates from a study of OX40 agonist ivuxolimab in advanced cancers. On the study more broadly: Patients with hepatocellular carcinoma, melanoma, renal cell or head and neck cancer made up the dose-escalation patients. Patients with prior anti-PD-1, anti-PD-L1 or anti-CTLA-4 therapy were eligible; 40% had some.

The CDR3 totals 16 residues. Germline values: CDR1 MNHEY, CDR2 SVGAGI. V shed 0 bases and J shed 2 bases, with 14 bases lying between them. The study, taken as a whole, reports: In the expanded peripheral T cells, antigen specificity was never determined.

Produced via immunoSEQ multiplex PCR; TCRdb's table is partial and in-frame only. Of 35,000 to 45,000 clones listed, 75% to 90% are singletons. The receptor comes from an adult with an advanced solid tumor such as melanoma, head and neck, liver or kidney cancer. V gene TRBV6-5 combines with J gene TRBJ2-7; D call uncertain. The material was CD4+ or CD8+ T cells sorted from blood, obtained in a trial of the OX40 agonist ivuxolimab. The CDR3 DNA reads as TGTGCCAGCAGTTACTCGCTGGGTGACGGAACCTACGAGCAGTACTTC. Translation gives CASSYSLGDGTYEQYF.